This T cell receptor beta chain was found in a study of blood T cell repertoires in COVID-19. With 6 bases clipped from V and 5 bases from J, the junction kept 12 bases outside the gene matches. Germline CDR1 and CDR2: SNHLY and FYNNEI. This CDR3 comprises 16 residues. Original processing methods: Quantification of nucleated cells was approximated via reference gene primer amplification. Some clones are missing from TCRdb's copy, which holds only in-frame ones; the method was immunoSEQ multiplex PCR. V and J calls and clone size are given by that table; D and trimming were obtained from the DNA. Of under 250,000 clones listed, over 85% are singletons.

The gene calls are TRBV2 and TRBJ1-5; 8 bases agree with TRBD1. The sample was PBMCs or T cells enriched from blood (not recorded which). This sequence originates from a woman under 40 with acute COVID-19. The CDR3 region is CASRRSAGGGHQPQHF. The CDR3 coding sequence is TGTGCCAGCAGGCGAAGCGCAGGGGGCGGGCATCAGCCCCAGCATTTT.